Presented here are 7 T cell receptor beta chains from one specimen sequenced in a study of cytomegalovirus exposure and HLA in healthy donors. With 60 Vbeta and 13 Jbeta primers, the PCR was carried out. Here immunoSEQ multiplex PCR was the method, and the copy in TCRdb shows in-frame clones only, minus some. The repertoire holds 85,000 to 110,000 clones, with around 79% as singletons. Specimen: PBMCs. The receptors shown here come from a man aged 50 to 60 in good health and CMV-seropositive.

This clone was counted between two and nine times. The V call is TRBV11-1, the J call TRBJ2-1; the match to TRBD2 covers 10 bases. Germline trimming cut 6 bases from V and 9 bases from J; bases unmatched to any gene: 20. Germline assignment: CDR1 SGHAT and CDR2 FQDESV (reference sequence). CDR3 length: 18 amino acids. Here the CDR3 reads CASSPQLSASGSLGEQFF. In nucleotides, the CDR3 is TGTGCCAGCAGTCCCCAGCTTAGCGCTAGCGGGAGTCTGGGTGAGCAGTTCTTC. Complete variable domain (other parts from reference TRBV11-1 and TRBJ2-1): EAEVAQSPRYKITEKSQAVAFWCDPISGHATLYWYRQILGQGPELLVQFQDESVVDDSQLPKDRFSAERLKGVDSTLKIQPAELGDSAMYLCASSPQLSASGSLGEQFFGPGTRLTVL.

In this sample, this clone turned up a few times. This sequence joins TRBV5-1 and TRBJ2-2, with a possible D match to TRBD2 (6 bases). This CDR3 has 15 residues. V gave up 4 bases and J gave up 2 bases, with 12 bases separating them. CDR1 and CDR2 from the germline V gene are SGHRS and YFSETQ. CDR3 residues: CASSASSVNTGELFF. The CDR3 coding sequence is TGCGCCAGCAGCGCGTCTAGCGTTAACACCGGGGAGCTGTTTTTT.

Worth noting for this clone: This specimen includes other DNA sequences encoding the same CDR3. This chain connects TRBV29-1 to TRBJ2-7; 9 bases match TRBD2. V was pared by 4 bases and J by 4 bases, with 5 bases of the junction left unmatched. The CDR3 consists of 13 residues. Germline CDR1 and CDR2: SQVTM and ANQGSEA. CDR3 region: CSVGVSGSYEQYF. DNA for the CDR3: TGCAGCGTTGGGGTTAGCGGGAGTTACGAGCAGTACTTC.

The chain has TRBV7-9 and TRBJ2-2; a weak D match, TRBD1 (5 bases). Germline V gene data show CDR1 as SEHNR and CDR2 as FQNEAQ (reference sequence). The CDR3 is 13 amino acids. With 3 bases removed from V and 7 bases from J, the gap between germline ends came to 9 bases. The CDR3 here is CASSFVTGGELFF. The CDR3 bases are TGTGCCAGCAGCTTCGTTACAGGCGGGGAGCTGTTTTTT.

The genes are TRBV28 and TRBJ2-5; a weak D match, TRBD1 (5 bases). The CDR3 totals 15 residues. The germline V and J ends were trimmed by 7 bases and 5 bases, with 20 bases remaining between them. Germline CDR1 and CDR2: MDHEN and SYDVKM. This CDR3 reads CASTSPLGLTETQYF. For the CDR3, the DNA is TGTGCCAGCACCTCCCCGCTGGGGCTAACGGAGACCCAGTACTTC.

The CDR3 loop reads CAISESMDRGTYEQYF. The CDR3 DNA is TGTGCCATCAGTGAGTCGATGGACAGGGGGACCTACGAGCAGTACTTC. This rearrangement joins TRBV10-3 to TRBJ2-7; 10 bases map to TRBD1. The CDR3 loop spans 16 amino acids. Germline V CDR1 and CDR2: ENHRY, SYGVKD. V lost 0 bases and J lost 2; bases outside the gene matches: 4.

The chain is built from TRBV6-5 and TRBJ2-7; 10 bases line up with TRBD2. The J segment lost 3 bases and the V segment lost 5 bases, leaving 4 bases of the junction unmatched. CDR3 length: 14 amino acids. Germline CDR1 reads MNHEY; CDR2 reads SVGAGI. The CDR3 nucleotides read TGTGCCAGCAGTCGGACTAGCGGCTACTACGAGCAGTACTTC. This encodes CASSRTSGYYEQYF.